Following are 9 T cell receptor beta chains from one sample sequenced in a study of technical replicates of blood from a few donors. Data came from immunoSEQ multiplex PCR; TCRdb stores just in-frame clones and leaves some out. The sample has roughly 100,000 clones, approximately 96% seen once. Sequenced: T cells isolated from PBMCs. The receptors were gathered from a human donor in good health.

V is TRBV6-1 and J is TRBJ1-1; D is perhaps TRBD1 (6 bases). Germline assignment: CDR1 MNHNS and CDR2 SASEGT. Trimming shortened V by 2 bases and J by 0 bases, and 16 bases separated the two germline ends. The CDR3 runs to 17 residues. CDR3 loop: CASSERVTGSMNTEAFF. For the CDR3, the DNA is TGTGCCAGCAGTGAACGGGTGACAGGAAGTATGAACACTGAAGCTTTCTTT.

This clone was found a few times. The chain joins TRBV7-3 to TRBJ2-2; 12 bases agree with TRBD2. V shed 5 bases, J shed 4 bases, and the junction held 2 bases outside the gene matches. From germline, CDR1 is SGHTA and CDR2 FQGTGA. The CDR3 is 15 amino acids. The CDR3 protein is CASSPSGGGTGELFF. The CDR3 nucleotides read TGTGCCAGCAGCCCTAGCGGGGGGGGCACCGGGGAGCTGTTTTTT.

DNA of the CDR3: TGCAGCGTACAGGGGGCCGGCAATCAGCCCCAGCATTTT. It codes for CSVQGAGNQPQHF. J is TRBJ1-5 and V is TRBV29-1; 9 nucleotides match TRBD1. Germline CDR1 reads SQVTM; CDR2 reads ANQGSEA. The CDR3 has 13 residues. With 6 bases clipped from V and 2 bases from J, the junction kept 2 bases outside the gene matches.

This clone has just one count. This chain uses TRBV7-9 with TRBJ2-4; a weak D match, TRBD1 (6 bases). Trimming removed 5 bases from V and 2 bases from J, with 16 bases in between. The CDR3 sequence is 16 residues long. Germline values: CDR1 SEHNR, CDR2 FQNEAQ (reference sequence). The CDR3 region has the DNA TGTGCCAGCAGCCGTCGAGGGGGTCTGTCCAAAAACATTCAGTACTTC. Amino acids: CASSRRGGLSKNIQYF.

The chain couples TRBV9 to TRBJ1-5; TRBD1 is a possible D gene (5 bases). The V end was cut by 1 base, the J end by 4 bases, with 9 bases between. Germline CDR1 reads SGDLS; CDR2 reads YYNGEE. The CDR3 is 14 residues long. The CDR3 sequence: CASSVQGGNQPQHF. In nucleotides, the CDR3 is TGTGCCAGCAGCGTACAGGGAGGGAATCAGCCCCAGCATTTT.

The chain carries TRBV5-1 and TRBJ1-1; no clear D gene. The CDR3 length is 14 residues. CDR1 is SGHRS and CDR2 is YFSETQ in the germline V gene. Trimming took 1 base from V and 3 from J, leaving 10 bases between them. The CDR3 region has the DNA TGCGCCAGCAGCTTGCCTCTAGGAGACACTGAAGCTTTCTTT. Protein product: CASSLPLGDTEAFF.

The chain employs TRBV5-4 and TRBJ1-5; D is uncertain. Trimming left V 3 bases short and J 1 base short, with 11 bases between. The CDR3 totals 15 residues. Germline loops: CDR1 SGHNT, CDR2 YYREEE (reference sequence). The CDR3 coding sequence is TGTGCCAGCAGCTCGGGTGGTGGAAGCAATCAGCCCCAGCATTTT. Translation gives CASSSGGGSNQPQHF. Together with reference TRBV5-4 and TRBJ1-5, the CDR3 gives the full variable domain: ETGVTQSPTHLIKTRGQQVTLRCSSQSGHNTVSWYQQALGQGPQFIFQYYREEENGRGNFPPRFSGLQFPNYSSELNVNALELDDSALYLCASSSGGGSNQPQHFGDGTRLSIL.

The rearrangement uses TRBV6-5 and TRBJ1-2, with 7 bases aligning to TRBD1. The length of the CDR3 is 15 residues. Germline V gives CDR1 MNHEY, CDR2 SVGAGI. Germline trimming cut 4 bases from V and 0 bases from J; bases unmatched to any gene: 5. The CDR3 is CASSLYDRANYGYTF. DNA for the CDR3: TGTGCCAGCAGTTTGTATGACAGGGCTAACTATGGCTACACCTTC.

The chain couples TRBV19 to TRBJ2-5; the match to TRBD1 covers 7 bases. The germline V gene has CDR1 LNHDA and CDR2 SQIVND (reference sequence). The CDR3 length is 16 residues. After removal of 0 bases from V and 0 bases from J, the junction contained 4 bases not matched to a gene. CDR3 in DNA: TGTGCCAGTAGTATAGACGACAGGGTCCACCAAGAGACCCAGTACTTC. Its translation: CASSIDDRVHQETQYF.